This T cell receptor (beta chain) derives from a study of response to subunit inactivated influenza vaccine. The germline V and J ends were trimmed by 5 bases and 10 bases, with 20 bases remaining between them. The CDR3 length is 14 residues. Germline values: CDR1 MDHEN, CDR2 SYDVKM. This clonotype was observed at least ten times. TCRdb used MiXCR to reprocess the RT-PCR reads, holding one entry per CDR3 protein. The data contain about 540,000 distinct CDR3 sequences, 20% to 25% of them singletons. The same sample was also used in a study of T cells expressing NK-cell markers. From that paper: The authors generated TCR beta cDNA through 5'RACE template switching with UMIs.

The sequence was obtained from a man aged 50 to 60 who received an inactivated influenza vaccine. The V gene is TRBV28, the J gene TRBJ1-1, with D uncertain. The sequencing here drew on CD4+ T cells sorted from PBMCs, taken 11 to 12 days after vaccination. Written as DNA, the CDR3 is TGTGCCAGCAGTCTAACCCTCGGACCTTTCGGAGCTTTCTTT. Translating gives CASSLTLGPFGAFF.